This note documents a single TCR beta chain sequence. The CDR3 spans 15 residues. The V gene's germline CDR1 is SGHRS and CDR2 YFSETQ. V was pared by 0 bases and J by 5 bases, with 4 bases of the junction left unmatched. Per the authors' pipeline: Counts of nucleated cells, estimated from reference gene primer amplification, were obtained. Using immunoSEQ multiplex PCR, the repertoire was profiled, and TCRdb retains in-frame clones only, with some absent. D and trimming come from the DNA, and the V and J calls and clone size come from that table. The sample lists under 200,000 clones; around 80% were seen once. The data are from a study of blood T cell repertoires in COVID-19. Whole-study context: The origin of the acute and convalescent COVID-19 samples was the United States, Italy and Spain. PBMCs, B-cell-depleted T cells, or T cells were the source of the cDNA or gDNA that made up the material.

The receptor was isolated from a woman between 55 and 75 years old with acute or convalescent COVID-19. Sequencing used peripheral blood. This chain connects TRBV5-1 to TRBJ2-5; 10 bases are shared with TRBD1. DNA for the CDR3: TGCGCCAGCAGCTTGGAGGGACAGGGGAGGGAGACCCAGTACTTC. Translation: CASSLEGQGRETQYF.